One and the same sample provided the 24 T cell receptor beta chains below, sequenced in a study of regulatory T cells in long-lasting Graves disease. HTBI primers from iRepertoire and Arm-PCR of CDR3 regions yielded the TCR beta libraries. TCRdb re-called the multiplex PCR reads through MiXCR, storing one row per CDR3 protein. The sample holds some 420,000 distinct CDR3 sequences; around a fifth are singletons and the top ten take around 14%. Sample time point: persistent/refractory GD, antithyroid drugs over 5 years with positive TRAb. Preparation of the TCR library used RNA extracted from PBMCs. The material was peripheral blood mononuclear cells (PBMCs), obtained when the disease was refractory, from a patient treated with antithyroid drugs. These receptors all stem from a female donor with Graves disease.

Points on this clonotype: Germline is not matched at one junction end, which may reflect a read error. This chain links TRBV19 with TRBJ1-1; no definite D call. The CDR3 contains 15 residues. CDR1 is LNHDA, CDR2 SQIVND, per germline (reference sequence). The CDR3 here is CASSIVLGIGTKAFF. CDR3 DNA sequence: TGTGCCAGTAGTATAGTTCTGGGGATCGGCACTAAAGCTTTCTTT.

As regards this clonotype: A single base separates this from a much larger clone, so it may be a read error. The chain links TRBV28 to TRBJ1-3, with D possibly being TRBD1 (6 bases). Between the trimmed V and J ends, which lost 5 bases and 1 base, there was a span of 12 bases. Germline CDR1 and CDR2: MDHEN and SYDVKM. The CDR3 totals 15 residues. The CDR3 nucleotides read TGTGCCAGCAGTAACTCAGGGGCATCTGGAAACACCATATATTTT. Protein sequence: CASSNSGASGNTIYF. The variable domain in full, completed from reference TRBV28 and TRBJ1-3, reads DVKVTQSSRYLVKRTGEKVFLECVQDMDHENMFWYRQDPGLGLRLIYFSYDVKMKEKGDIPEGYSVSREKKERFSLILESASTNQTSMYLCASSNSGASGNTIYFGEGSWLTVV.

The chain has TRBV9 and TRBJ1-1, with D uncertain. V lost 3 bases, J lost 11 bases, and 14 bases lay in between. The CDR3 is 12 residues long. Germline lookup yields CDR1 SGDLS and CDR2 YYNGEE. The CDR3: CASSAPWGGAFF. In nucleotides, the CDR3 is TGTGCCAGCAGCGCGCCATGGGGTGGTGCTTTCTTT.

This clonotype was recorded at least ten times. V usage is TRBV28 and J usage is TRBJ2-5; 10 bases line up with TRBD2. Germline CDR1 and CDR2: MDHEN and SYDVKM. V shed 4 bases, J shed 4 bases, and the junction held 6 bases outside the gene matches. This CDR3 is 15 amino acids long. CDR3 sequence: CASSSPASGRETQYF. The CDR3 bases are TGTGCCAGCAGTTCCCCAGCTAGCGGGAGAGAGACCCAGTACTTC.

J is TRBJ1-1 and V is TRBV19; D is unresolved. The V end lost 5 bases, the J end lost 4 bases, and 23 bases lay between the germline ends. Germline V CDR1 and CDR2: LNHDA, SQIVND (reference sequence). The CDR3 runs to 17 residues. The CDR3, as DNA: TGTGCCAGTAGTCACCCGCAGGTTCCGCGAGGTGGCACTGAAGCTTTCTTT. Amino acids: CASSHPQVPRGGTEAFF.

This clonotype was seen repeatedly, ten times or more. CDR3 sequence (DNA): TGTGCCAGTTCCCCCGGGGGTAACTATGGCTACACCTTC. Protein product: CASSPGGNYGYTF. V and J are TRBV28 and TRBJ1-2; D might be TRBD1 (5 bases). The CDR3 is 13 residues long. Germline V gene data show CDR1 as MDHEN and CDR2 as SYDVKM. V lost 9 bases and J 1 base, leaving 12 bases between the germline ends.

The rearrangement uses TRBV3-1 and TRBJ1-2, with no clear D. Deletions cut 0 bases from V and 4 bases from J, with 12 bases between. The CDR3 consists of 15 residues. The germline gives CDR1 LGHDT, CDR2 YNNKEL (reference sequence). The DNA of the CDR3 is TGTGCCAGCAGCCAAGAACCCCCGGTGCTCTATGGCTACACCTTC. Its protein product is CASSQEPPVLYGYTF. Drawing the rest from reference TRBV3-1 and TRBJ1-2, the complete variable domain is DTAVSQTPKYLVTQMGNDKSIKCEQNLGHDTMYWYKQDSKKFLKIMFSYNNKELIINETVPNRFSPKSPDKAHLNLHINSLELGDSAVYFCASSQEPPVLYGYTFGSGTRLTVV.

This clonotype was counted between two and nine times. V usage is TRBV4-3 and J usage is TRBJ1-1, with TRBD1 matching over 7 bases. V gave up 2 bases and J gave up 5 bases; unmatched junction bases: 11. This CDR3 is 16 amino acids long. The germline gives CDR1 LGHNA, CDR2 YSLEER. The CDR3 nucleotides are TGCGCCAGCAGCCAACGTCCCGGGACAGAAACAACTGAAGCTTTCTTT. This codes for CASSQRPGTETTEAFF.

This clonotype was detected ten times or more. The chain carries TRBV12-3 or TRBV12-4 and TRBJ1-2, with D unclear. V was trimmed by 1 base and J by 8 bases, leaving 11 bases between them. The CDR3 is 13 amino acids. In DNA, the CDR3 is TGTGCCAGCAGTTTAGGCAATATGGAGGGCTACACCTTC. Translation gives CASSLGNMEGYTF.

In this sample, this clonotype turned up many times. V and J are TRBV7-3 and TRBJ2-5; 12 nucleotides line up with TRBD2. The CDR3 is 15 residues long. CDR1 and CDR2 from the germline V gene are SGHTA and FQGTGA. Trimming cost V 5 bases and J 5 bases; bases outside gene matches: 6. The CDR3: CASSQGTSGLETQYF. In DNA form, the CDR3 reads TGTGCCAGCAGCCAAGGGACTAGCGGGTTGGAGACCCAGTACTTC.

The sample holds a few counts of this clonotype. V gene TRBV24-1 combines with J gene TRBJ2-5, with a possible D match to TRBD1 (5 bases). This CDR3 spans 21 amino acids. V lost 0 bases and J lost 2, with 27 bases in between. The germline V gene encodes CDR1 KGHDR and CDR2 SFDVKD. The CDR3: CATSDLTSGGTFGQGQETQYF. CDR3 nucleotides: TGTGCCACCAGTGATTTGACCTCAGGCGGCACATTCGGACAAGGACAAGAGACCCAGTACTTC.

A note on this clonotype: This sequence may be a read error, since a much larger clone differs from it by one base. The chain couples TRBV20-1 to TRBJ1-4; D is possibly TRBD1 (5 bases). The germline V and J ends were trimmed by 3 bases and 3 bases, with 20 bases remaining between them. The V gene's germline CDR1 is DFQATT and CDR2 SNEGSKA (reference sequence). The CDR3 has 17 amino acids. CDR3 amino acids: CSASSRQYNPPNEKLFF. The DNA of the CDR3 is TGCAGTGCTAGTAGCCGACAGTATAATCCCCCTAATGAAAAACTGTTTTTT.

In this sample, this clonotype turned up many times. The chain combines TRBV7-2 with TRBJ1-4; D remains unclear. The length of the CDR3 is 12 residues. Trimming took off 8 bases at V and 2 bases at J, with 6 bases between the two ends. Per the germline V gene, CDR1 is SGHTA and CDR2 is FQGNSA. The CDR3 loop reads CASARTNEKLFF. CDR3 nucleotide sequence: TGTGCCAGCGCGCGTACTAATGAAAAACTGTTTTTT. Variable domain in full (rest from reference TRBV7-2 and TRBJ1-4): GAGVSQSPSNKVTEKGKDVELRCDPISGHTALYWYRQSLGQGLEFLIYFQGNSAPDKSGLPSDRFSAERTGGSVSTLTIQRTQQEDSAVYLCASARTNEKLFFGSGTQLSVL.

This clonotype was seen many times. The J gene is TRBJ2-7, the V gene TRBV7-2; no definite D call. CDR1 and CDR2 from the germline V gene are SGHTA and FQGNSA. V lost 11 bases and J lost 2, with 16 bases in between. This CDR3 region has 13 residues. CDR3 DNA: TGTGCCTCGGGCCCAGGAGCTGCCTACGAGCAGTACTTC. Protein sequence: CASGPGAAYEQYF.

This clonotype was seen a few times. The chain couples TRBV9 to TRBJ1-3; 7 nucleotides match TRBD1. This CDR3 contains 15 residues. Losses at the gene ends were 5 bases for V and 0 bases for J; bases not matched to a gene: 5. Germline CDR1 reads SGDLS; CDR2 reads YYNGEE. The CDR3 sequence: CASSETGSSGNTIYF. CDR3 sequence (DNA): TGTGCCAGCAGTGAGACAGGGAGCTCTGGAAACACCATATATTTT.

The chain has TRBV7-6 and TRBJ2-7; 8 bases are shared with TRBD1. CDR1 is SGHVS, CDR2 FNYEAQ, per germline. V was clipped by 5 bases and J by 1 base; unmatched bases: 10. CDR3 length: 16 amino acids. CDR3 sequence reads: CASSARGQGFSYEQYF. CDR3 bases: TGTGCCAGCAGCGCCAGGGGGCAGGGCTTTTCCTACGAGCAGTACTTC.

This clonotype was counted many times. This chain links TRBV2 with TRBJ1-5; TRBD1 might be the D (5 bases). The V and J ends lost 6 bases and 0 bases respectively, with 12 bases between them. Germline assignment: CDR1 SNHLY and CDR2 FYNNEI. There are 15 residues in the CDR3. The CDR3 coding sequence is TGTGCCAGCAGAATGACAGATTATAGCAATCAGCCCCAGCATTTT. It specifies CASRMTDYSNQPQHF.

This clonotype occurred many times. This chain connects TRBV2 to TRBJ2-2; D might be TRBD2 (5 bases). This CDR3 contains 16 residues. V was cut by 2 bases and J by 4 bases, with 14 bases left in between. The germline V gene encodes CDR1 SNHLY and CDR2 FYNNEI. The CDR3 loop reads CASSELGGAGTGELFF. CDR3 DNA sequence: TGTGCCAGCAGTGAACTTGGAGGAGCTGGCACCGGGGAGCTGTTTTTT.

This clonotype was found many times. The J gene is TRBJ2-7, the V gene TRBV28; D not resolved. Trimming removed 6 bases at V and 6 bases at J, with 9 bases between. Germline assignment: CDR1 MDHEN and CDR2 SYDVKM. The length of the CDR3 is 11 residues. CDR3 amino acids: CASREVGEQYF. In DNA, the CDR3 is TGTGCCAGCAGGGAAGTGGGCGAGCAGTACTTC.

This clonotype was found a few times. This chain uses TRBV19 with TRBJ1-1; D possibly corresponds to TRBD1 (6 bases). The CDR3 loop spans 14 amino acids. V was cut by 6 bases and J by 4 bases, with 15 bases left in between. Germline-derived CDR1 and CDR2 are LNHDA and SQIVND (reference sequence). DNA of the CDR3: TGTGCCAGTAGCCGGGACAACGGACCCACTGAAGCTTTCTTT. Translated, it gives CASSRDNGPTEAFF.

V is TRBV25-1 and J is TRBJ1-6, with TRBD1 as a possible D gene (6 bases). The CDR3 is made up of 15 amino acids. Trimming shortened V by 4 bases and J by 3 bases, and 10 bases separated the two germline ends. Germline V lookup: CDR1 MGHDK, CDR2 SYGVNS. CDR3 region: CASSGTGFYNSPLHF. Here the CDR3 DNA reads TGTGCCAGCAGTGGAACAGGGTTCTATAATTCACCCCTCCACTTT.

The chain has TRBV30 and TRBJ1-1; a possible D gene is TRBD1 (6 bases). The germline V gene encodes CDR1 GTSNPN and CDR2 SVGIG (reference sequence). Trimming removed 1 base at V and 11 bases at J, with 11 bases between. The CDR3 has 11 residues. The CDR3 spells CAWSARGAAFF. In nucleotides, the CDR3 is TGTGCCTGGAGTGCAAGGGGGGCCGCTTTCTTT.

There are many counts of this clonotype. V and J are TRBV12-3 or TRBV12-4 and TRBJ1-2; D might be TRBD1 (5 bases). V gave up 5 bases and J gave up 6 bases, with 10 bases separating them. This CDR3 is built from 12 residues. Written as DNA, the CDR3 is TGTGCCAGCAGTCTAGGGGAAAATGGCTACACCTTC. As protein: CASSLGENGYTF.

This clonotype was observed at least ten times. J is TRBJ1-5 and V is TRBV12-3 or TRBV12-4; TRBD1 agrees at 9 bases. J gave up 11 bases and V 5 bases, and 16 bases lay outside the gene matches. The CDR3 sequence is 16 residues long. This chain's CDR3 is CASSQRTGEDPRAQHF. The CDR3 nucleotides read TGTGCCAGCAGTCAAAGGACAGGGGAGGATCCAAGGGCCCAGCATTTT.